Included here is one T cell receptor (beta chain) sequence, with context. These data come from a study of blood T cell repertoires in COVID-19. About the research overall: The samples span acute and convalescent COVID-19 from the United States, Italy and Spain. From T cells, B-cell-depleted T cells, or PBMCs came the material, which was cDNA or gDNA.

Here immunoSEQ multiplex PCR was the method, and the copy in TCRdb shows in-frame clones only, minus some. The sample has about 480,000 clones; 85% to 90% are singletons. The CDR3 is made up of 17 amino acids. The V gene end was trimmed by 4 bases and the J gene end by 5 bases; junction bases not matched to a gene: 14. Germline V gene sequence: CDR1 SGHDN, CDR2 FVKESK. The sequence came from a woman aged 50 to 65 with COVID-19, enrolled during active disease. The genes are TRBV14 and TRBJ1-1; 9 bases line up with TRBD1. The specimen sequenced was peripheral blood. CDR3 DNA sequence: TGTGCCAGCAGCCCACTAGTTGGACAGGGGAGAGGAACTGAAGCTTTCTTT. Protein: CASSPLVGQGRGTEAFF.